A single T cell receptor (beta chain) is shown here with its context. The data were produced by immunoSEQ multiplex PCR, yet TCRdb's version contains in-frame clones alone and is incomplete. The table shows some 87,000 clones, with roughly 92% occurring only once. This CDR3 region has 15 residues. The junction had 12 bases not matched to a gene; V was cut back by 8 bases and J by 7 bases. Per germline, CDR1 MNHNS and CDR2 SASEGT. The sample comes from a study of T cell changes during pregnancy in multiple sclerosis. The sequence was collected from a female donor with multiple sclerosis, enrolled in a pregnancy study. This sequence joins TRBV6-1 and TRBJ2-1, with TRBD2 matching 9 bases. Sample: peripheral blood, taken in the first trimester of pregnancy. The CDR3 DNA sequence: TGTGCCAGCTCCCCCCGGACTAGCGTCATAAATGAGCAGTTCTTC. Translation gives CASSPRTSVINEQFF.